The T cell receptor beta chain described here comes from a study of CXCR3-negative and CXCR3-positive naive CD8 T cells. Broader study findings: The study found comparably high diversity in both naive subsets and much lower diversity in memory CD8+ cells. Naive CXCR3-positive and CXCR3-negative cells shared TRBV-TRBJ usage; memory cells diverged.

The CDR3 consists of 14 residues. CDR1 is SQVTM and CDR2 is ANQGSEA in the germline V gene. Remarks on this clonotype: Antigen specificity is unknown.

Researchers prepared the TRB cDNA libraries using 5' RACE with UMI labels. Following a re-call of the 5' RACE reads, TCRdb has one entry per CDR3 protein and lacks DNA. The sample table sets out fewer than 9,500 distinct CDR3 sequences. The CD45RO-CCR7+CD27+CD95- phenotype denoted naive CD8+ T cells. This chain connects TRBV29-1 to TRBJ1-1; the D call of TRBD1 rests on TCRdb alone, since no DNA is present to check it. This TCR was recovered from a human donor in good health. Some clones in this sample may be carry-over from other donors' samples. The sequencing input was naive CXCR3- CD8+ T cells from blood. Subset given: CD45RO-CCR7+CD27+CD95- naive CD8+ T cells lacking CXCR3 (TNR3-). The CDR3 loop is CSGGTGGLGTEAFF.